This T cell receptor beta chain was retrieved from a study of control samples from healthy donors and cancer patients. The CDR3 is 12 residues long. V lost 7 bases, J lost 7 bases, and 14 bases lay in between. Germline V gene lookup returns CDR1 SQVTM and CDR2 ANQGSEA. Profiling relied on immunoSEQ multiplex PCR, and the TCRdb table lists in-frame clones only, not all of them. The sample yields 150,000 to 200,000 clones, nearly 90% seen once. Specimen: blood. The genes are TRBV29-1 and TRBJ2-1; TRBD2 is a possible D gene (5 bases). The TCR sequence derives from a woman aged 45-65 years in good health. The CDR3 loop is CSADGSGNEQFF. The CDR3 DNA reads TGCAGCGCTGATGGTTCGGGGAATGAGCAGTTCTTC.